These T cell receptor beta chains were read from a single sample in a study of early T cells in non-severe SARS-CoV-2 infection. TCRdb itself ran the 5' RACE reads through MiXCR, one entry per CDR3 protein. Found here are tens of thousands of distinct CDR3 sequences, roughly 13% of them singletons; the top ten hold about 9.3%. The material was whole blood, obtained at baseline. These TCRs come from an adult who was a healthcare worker with PCR-confirmed SARS-CoV-2 infection or an uninfected control (not recorded which). Each CDR3 is given with its conserved first and last residue. The order of the fields is D gene, V gene, J gene, clone size, CDR3 DNA, CDR3 protein. The D gene is left open where the match is weak. Some rows have no size entry. The others give once, few or many, or a class for an expanded clone.

>NA|TRBV29-1|TRBJ2-4|few
TGCAGCGTTGAAGATCAGGGGCGTCTCGGAGACATTCAGTACTTC
CSVEDQGRLGDIQYF
>NA|TRBV7-2|TRBJ2-1|NA
TGTGCCAGCAGCCAGACAGACTCCTACAATGAGCAGTTCTTC
CASSQTDSYNEQFF
>TRBD1|TRBV29-1|TRBJ2-2|once
TGCAGCGTCGACAGGGGGCAGAACACCGGGGAGCTGTTTTTT
CSVDRGQNTGELFF
>NA|TRBV5-6|TRBJ1-6|few
TGTGCCAGCAGCCAGCTAGCCTCGAGGGGGTATAATTCACCCCTCCACTTT
CASSQLASRGYNSPLHF
>TRBD1|TRBV7-8|TRBJ1-4|NA
TGTGCCAGCAGCTTCCGGGACAGTAATGAAAAACTGTTTTTT
CASSFRDSNEKLFF
>NA|TRBV27|TRBJ2-5|few
TGTGCCAGCTCGCGTGGGGGAAAGACCCAGTACTTC
CASSRGGKTQYF
>NA|TRBV20-1|TRBJ1-1|few
TGCAGTGCTAGGGGGAACCCCAACATGAACACTGAAGCTTTCTTT
CSARGNPNMNTEAFF
>NA|TRBV7-6|TRBJ2-1|few
TGTGCCAGCAGCTTGGAAAACTACAATGAGCAGTTCTTC
CASSLENYNEQFF
>NA|TRBV18|TRBJ2-7|many
TGTGCCAGCTCACCCGGAGCATCCTACGAGCAGTACTTC
CASSPGASYEQYF
>NA|TRBV21-1|TRBJ2-1|many
TGTGCCAGCAGCACTAAGGACCTTGTTTCTAGCGGGTACAATGAGCAGTTCTTC
CASSTKDLVSSGYNEQFF
>TRBD1|TRBV9|TRBJ2-7|many
TGTGCCAGCAGCCCGGGGGGAGGGACAGGGACCTACGAGCAGTACTTC
CASSPGGGTGTYEQYF
>NA|TRBV24-1|TRBJ2-1|NA
TGTGCCACCAGTGACAGGGCTAATGAGCAGTTCTTC
CATSDRANEQFF
>NA|TRBV4-1|TRBJ1-1|few
TGCGCCAGCAGCCAAGTGGGCGGAATGAACACTGAAGCTTTCTTT
CASSQVGGMNTEAFF
>NA|TRBV7-2|TRBJ1-2|many
TGTGCCAGCAGCCGACAGAGTACCTATGGCTACACCTTC
CASSRQSTYGYTF
>NA|TRBV5-5|TRBJ2-5|NA
TGTGCCAGCAGCTTGAGGGCAGGGGAAGAGACCCAGTACTTC
CASSLRAGEETQYF
>NA|TRBV10-3|TRBJ2-3|NA
TGTGCCATCAGTGAGAATGAGGGGGATACGCAGTATTTT
CAISENEGDTQYF
>TRBD1|TRBV19|TRBJ2-1|few
TGTGCCAGTAGTATAACTCAGGGGGCGTCGAATGAGCAGTTCTTC
CASSITQGASNEQFF
>NA|TRBV7-6|TRBJ2-7|many
TGTGCCAGCAGCTTGGGGGGACACTCCTACGAGCAGTACTTC
CASSLGGHSYEQYF
>TRBD2|TRBV10-2|TRBJ2-1|many
TGCGCCAGCAGTGAGATAAACCGGGGGGATGAGCAGTTCTTC
CASSEINRGDEQFF
>TRBD2|TRBV5-1|TRBJ2-2|many
TGCGCCAGCAGCTCCGAAATAAGCTTCGGAAGCGGGGGAAAAACCGGGGAGCTGTTTTTT
CASSSEISFGSGGKTGELFF
>TRBD2|TRBV7-9|TRBJ2-3|many
TGTGCCAGCAGCTTAATACCAGCGGGACGGAGCACAGATACGCAGTATTTT
CASSLIPAGRSTDTQYF
>TRBD1|TRBV29-1|TRBJ1-4|many
TGCAGCGTTGGAGGACAGGGGGCGAAGGAAAAACTGTTTTTT
CSVGGQGAKEKLFF
>NA|TRBV14|TRBJ2-7|few
TGTGCCAGCAGCCCCGCCCCCCCAGAAGCCTACGAGCAGTACTTC
CASSPAPPEAYEQYF